The clone carrying this TCR beta chain was seen many times. Its target is unknown. This sample was taken from a study of T cells in Graves' hyperthyroidism and ophthalmopathy. Study-level results: In the blood, most expanded thyroid clonotypes above 0.001 appeared as well.

TCR beta CDR3 region amplification was performed from RNA transcripts. First-round RT-PCR of the TCR CDR3 relied on the HTBI primer set. MiXCR was run by TCRdb on the multiplex PCR reads, yielding one entry per CDR3 protein. The sample contains around 250,000 distinct CDR3 sequences, roughly 14% of which appear only once. The sequence was obtained from a woman between 40 and 55 years old with Graves' hyperthyroidism that later progressed to Graves' ophthalmopathy. The specimen was blood.

CDR3 residues: CASSQGFGSEKLFF. The CDR3 coding sequence is TGTGCCAGCAGTCAGGGTTTTGGGTCTGAAAAACTGTTTTTT. This chain uses TRBV2 with TRBJ1-4, with TRBD1 as a possible D gene (5 bases). V was trimmed by 5 bases and J by 7 bases, leaving 14 bases between them. Germline V gene data show CDR1 as SNHLY and CDR2 as FYNNEI. The CDR3 loop spans 14 amino acids.